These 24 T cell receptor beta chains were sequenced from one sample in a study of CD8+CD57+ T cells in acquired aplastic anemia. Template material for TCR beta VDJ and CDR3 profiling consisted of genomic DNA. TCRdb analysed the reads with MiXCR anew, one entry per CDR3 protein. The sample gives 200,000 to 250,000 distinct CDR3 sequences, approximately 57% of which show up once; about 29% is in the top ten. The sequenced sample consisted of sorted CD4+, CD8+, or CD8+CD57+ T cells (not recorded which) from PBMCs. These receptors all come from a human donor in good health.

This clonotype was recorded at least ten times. The CDR3: CASSDLTGTGNTIYF. The CDR3 nucleotides read TGTGCCAGCAGCGACTTGACAGGGACTGGAAACACCATATATTTT. The chain is built from TRBV5-8 and TRBJ1-3, with 7 bases matching TRBD1. This CDR3 is built from 15 residues. From germline, CDR1 is SGHTS and CDR2 YDEGEE. V was pared by 4 bases and J by 2 bases, with 6 bases of the junction left unmatched.

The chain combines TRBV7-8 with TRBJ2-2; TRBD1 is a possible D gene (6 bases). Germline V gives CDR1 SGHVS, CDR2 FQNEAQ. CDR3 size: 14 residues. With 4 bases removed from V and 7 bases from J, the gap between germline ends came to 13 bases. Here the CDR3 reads CASSSNRVGGELFF. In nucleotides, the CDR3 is TGTGCCAGCAGCTCCAACAGGGTGGGCGGGGAGCTGTTTTTT.

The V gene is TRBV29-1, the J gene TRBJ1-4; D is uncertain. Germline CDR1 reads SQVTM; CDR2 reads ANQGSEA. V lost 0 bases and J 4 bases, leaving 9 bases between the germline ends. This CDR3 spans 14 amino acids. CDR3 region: CSVEDGGINEKLFF. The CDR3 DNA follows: TGCAGCGTTGAAGATGGAGGGATTAATGAAAAACTGTTTTTT.

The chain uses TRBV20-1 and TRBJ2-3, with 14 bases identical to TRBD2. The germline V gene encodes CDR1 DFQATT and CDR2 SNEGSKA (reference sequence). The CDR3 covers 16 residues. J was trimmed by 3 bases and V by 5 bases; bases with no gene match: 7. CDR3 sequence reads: CSASGLAGVGTDTQYF. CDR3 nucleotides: TGCAGTGCTTCGGGACTAGCGGGAGTAGGTACAGATACGCAGTATTTT.

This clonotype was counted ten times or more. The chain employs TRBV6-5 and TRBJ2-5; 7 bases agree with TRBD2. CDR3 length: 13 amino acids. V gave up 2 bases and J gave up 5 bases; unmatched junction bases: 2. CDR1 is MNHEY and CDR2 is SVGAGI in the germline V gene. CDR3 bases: TGTGCCAGCAGTTACCGCGGGGGTGAGACCCAGTACTTC. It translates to CASSYRGGETQYF.

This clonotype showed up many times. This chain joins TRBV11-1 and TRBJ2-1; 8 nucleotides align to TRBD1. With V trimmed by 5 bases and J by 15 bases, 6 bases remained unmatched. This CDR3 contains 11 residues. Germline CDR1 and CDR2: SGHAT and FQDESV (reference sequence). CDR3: CASSLGQGRFF. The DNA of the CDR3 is TGTGCCAGCAGCCTCGGACAGGGACGGTTCTTC.

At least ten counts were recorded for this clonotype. This chain's CDR3 is CSARATRLSYEQYF. The CDR3 DNA reads as TGCAGTGCTAGAGCCACTAGACTCTCCTACGAGCAGTACTTC. The V and J genes are TRBV20-1 and TRBJ2-7; D is perhaps TRBD2 (5 bases). This CDR3 contains 14 residues. Germline V CDR1 and CDR2: DFQATT, SNEGSKA (reference sequence). The V gene lost 1 base and the J gene lost 0 bases, with 10 bases spanning the gap.

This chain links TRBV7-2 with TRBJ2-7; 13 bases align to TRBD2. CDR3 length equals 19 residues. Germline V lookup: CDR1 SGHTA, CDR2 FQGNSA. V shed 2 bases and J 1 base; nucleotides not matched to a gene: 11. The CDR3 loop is CASSLQVLLAGGPSYEQYF. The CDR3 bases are TGTGCCAGCAGCTTACAGGTTCTACTAGCGGGAGGGCCTTCCTACGAGCAGTACTTC. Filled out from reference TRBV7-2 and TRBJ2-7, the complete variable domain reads GAGVSQSPSNKVTEKGKDVELRCDPISGHTALYWYRQSLGQGLEFLIYFQGNSAPDKSGLPSDRFSAERTGGSVSTLTIQRTQQEDSAVYLCASSLQVLLAGGPSYEQYFGPGTRLTVT.

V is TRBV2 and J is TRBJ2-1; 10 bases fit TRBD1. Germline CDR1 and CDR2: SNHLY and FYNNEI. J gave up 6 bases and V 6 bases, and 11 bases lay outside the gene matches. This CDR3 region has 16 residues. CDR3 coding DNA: TGTGCCAGCAGCCAATGGGACAGGGGAAAGGGCAATGAGCAGTTCTTC. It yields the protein CASSQWDRGKGNEQFF.

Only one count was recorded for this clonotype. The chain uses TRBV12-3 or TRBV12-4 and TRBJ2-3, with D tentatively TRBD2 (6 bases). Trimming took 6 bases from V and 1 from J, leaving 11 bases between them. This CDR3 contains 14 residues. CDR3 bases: TGTGCCAGCAGAATCGGCGGGGGCACAGATACGCAGTATTTT. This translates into CASRIGGGTDTQYF.

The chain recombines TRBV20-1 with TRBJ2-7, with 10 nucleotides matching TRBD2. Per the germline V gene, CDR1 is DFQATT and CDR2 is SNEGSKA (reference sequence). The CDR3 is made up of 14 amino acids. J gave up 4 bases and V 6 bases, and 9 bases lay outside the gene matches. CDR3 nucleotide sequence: TGCAGTGCCATCGCAGGGACTAGCGATTACGAGCAGTACTTC. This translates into CSAIAGTSDYEQYF.

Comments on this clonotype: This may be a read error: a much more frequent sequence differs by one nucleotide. CDR3 protein: CASGAGGTGGNQPQHF. The CDR3 DNA follows: TGTGCCAGCGGTGCGGGGGGGACAGGGGGGAATCAGCCCCAGCATTTT. This sequence joins TRBV9 and TRBJ1-5; TRBD1 matches 11 bases. J lost 4 bases, V lost 7 bases, and 10 bases had no gene match. The CDR3 consists of 16 residues. CDR1 and CDR2 (germline): SGDLS, YYNGEE.

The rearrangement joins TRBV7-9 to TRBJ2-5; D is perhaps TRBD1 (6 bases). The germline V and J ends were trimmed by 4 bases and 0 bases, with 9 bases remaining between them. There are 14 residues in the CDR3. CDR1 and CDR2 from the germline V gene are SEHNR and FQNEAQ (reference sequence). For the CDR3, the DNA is TGTGCCAGCAGCTCGCCAGGGGACCAAGAGACCCAGTACTTC. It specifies CASSSPGDQETQYF.

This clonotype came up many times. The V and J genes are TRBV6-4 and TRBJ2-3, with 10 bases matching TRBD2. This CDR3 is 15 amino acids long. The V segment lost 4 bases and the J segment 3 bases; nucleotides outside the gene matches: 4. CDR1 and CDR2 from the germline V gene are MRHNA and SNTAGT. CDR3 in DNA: TGTGCCAGCAGTGCTAGCGGGAGCGGGACAGATACGCAGTATTTT. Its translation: CASSASGSGTDTQYF.

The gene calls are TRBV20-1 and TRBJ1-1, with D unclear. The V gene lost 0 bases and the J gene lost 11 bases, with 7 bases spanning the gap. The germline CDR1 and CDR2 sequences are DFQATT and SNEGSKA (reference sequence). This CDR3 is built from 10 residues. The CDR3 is CSARDGPAFF. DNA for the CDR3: TGCAGTGCTAGAGATGGACCGGCTTTCTTT.

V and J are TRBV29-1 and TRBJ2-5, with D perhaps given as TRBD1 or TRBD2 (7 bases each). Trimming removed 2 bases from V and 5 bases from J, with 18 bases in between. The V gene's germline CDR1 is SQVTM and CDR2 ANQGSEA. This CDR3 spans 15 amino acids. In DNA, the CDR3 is TGCAGCGTTGAATCCAGGGGGGGCGGGAATGAGACCCAGTACTTC. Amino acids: CSVESRGGGNETQYF. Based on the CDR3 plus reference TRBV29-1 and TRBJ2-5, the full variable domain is SAVISQKPSRDICQRGTSLTIQCQVDSQVTMMFWYRQQPGQSLTLIATANQGSEATYESGFVIDKFPISRPNLTFSTLTVSNMSPEDSSIYLCSVESRGGGNETQYFGPGTRLLVL.

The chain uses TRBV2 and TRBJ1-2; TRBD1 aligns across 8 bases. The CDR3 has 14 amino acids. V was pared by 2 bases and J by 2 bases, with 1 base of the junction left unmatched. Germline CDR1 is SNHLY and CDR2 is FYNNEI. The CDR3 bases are TGTGCCAGCAGTGAAAACAGGGGGAACTATGGCTACACCTTC. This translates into CASSENRGNYGYTF.

The CDR3, as DNA: TGTGCCAGCAGCAACCGGGACAACTACGAGCAGTACTTC. Translated: CASSNRDNYEQYF. The rearrangement joins TRBV5-4 to TRBJ2-7; possible D gene TRBD1, 6 bases. V lost 4 bases, J lost 3 bases, and 11 bases lay in between. CDR1 and CDR2 (germline): SGHNT, YYREEE (reference sequence). The CDR3 has 13 residues.

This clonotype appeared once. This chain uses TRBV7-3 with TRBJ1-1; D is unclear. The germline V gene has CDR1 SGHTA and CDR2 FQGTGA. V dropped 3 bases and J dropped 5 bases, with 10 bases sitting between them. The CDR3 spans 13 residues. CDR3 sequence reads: CASSFTDRTEAFF. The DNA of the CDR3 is TGTGCCAGCAGCTTCACGGACCGGACTGAAGCTTTCTTT.

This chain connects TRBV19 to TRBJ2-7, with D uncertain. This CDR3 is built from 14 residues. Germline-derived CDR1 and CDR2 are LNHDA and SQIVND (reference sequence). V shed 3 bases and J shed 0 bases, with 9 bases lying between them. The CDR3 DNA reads TGTGCCAGTAGTATTACCAGCAGCTCCTACGAGCAGTACTTC. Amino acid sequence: CASSITSSSYEQYF.

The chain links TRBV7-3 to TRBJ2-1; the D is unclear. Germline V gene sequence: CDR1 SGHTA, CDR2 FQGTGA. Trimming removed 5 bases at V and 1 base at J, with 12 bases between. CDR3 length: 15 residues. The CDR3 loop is CASSPFSGSYNEQFF. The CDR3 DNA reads TGTGCCAGCAGCCCCTTCTCTGGATCCTACAATGAGCAGTTCTTC.

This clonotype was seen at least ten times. The CDR3 sequence is CASSQDRGTGSYEQYF. The CDR3 DNA reads TGTGCCAGCAGCCAAGATCGCGGGACAGGTTCCTACGAGCAGTACTTC. V and J are TRBV4-2 and TRBJ2-7; the match to TRBD1 covers 8 bases. CDR3 length: 16 residues. J lost 1 base, V lost 0 bases, and 5 bases had no gene match. The germline V gene has CDR1 LGHNA and CDR2 YNFKEQ.

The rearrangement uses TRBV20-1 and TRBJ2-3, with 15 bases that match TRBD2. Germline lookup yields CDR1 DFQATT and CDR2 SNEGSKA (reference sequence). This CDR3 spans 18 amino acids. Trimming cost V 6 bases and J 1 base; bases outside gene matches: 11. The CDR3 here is CSAPGGLAGGWGTDTQYF. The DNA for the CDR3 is TGCAGTGCCCCTGGGGGACTAGCGGGAGGATGGGGCACAGATACGCAGTATTTT.

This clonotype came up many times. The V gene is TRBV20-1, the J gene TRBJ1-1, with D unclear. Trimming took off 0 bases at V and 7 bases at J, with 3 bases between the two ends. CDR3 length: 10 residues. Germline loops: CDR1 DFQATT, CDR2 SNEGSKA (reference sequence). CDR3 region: CSAREGEAFF. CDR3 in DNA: TGCAGTGCTAGAGAGGGTGAAGCTTTCTTT.